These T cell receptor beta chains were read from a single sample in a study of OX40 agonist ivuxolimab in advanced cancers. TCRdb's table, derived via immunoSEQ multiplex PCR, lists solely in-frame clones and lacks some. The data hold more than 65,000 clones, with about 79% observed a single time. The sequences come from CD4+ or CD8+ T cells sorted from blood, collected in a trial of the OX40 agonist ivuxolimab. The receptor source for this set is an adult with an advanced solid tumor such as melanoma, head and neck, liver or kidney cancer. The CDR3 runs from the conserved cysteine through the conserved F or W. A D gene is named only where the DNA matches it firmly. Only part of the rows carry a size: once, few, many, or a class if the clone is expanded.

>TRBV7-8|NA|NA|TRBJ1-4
TGTGCCAGCAGCTTAGTTGTGACAGGCGAGGGAAAACTGTTTTTT
CASSLVVTGEGKLFF
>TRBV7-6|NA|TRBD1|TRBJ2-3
TGTGCCAGCAGCTTAACAGGGGAAGATACGCAGTATTTT
CASSLTGEDTQYF
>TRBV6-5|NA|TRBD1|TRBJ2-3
TGTGCCAGCATCGGGACAGCCCCAGATACGCAGTATTTT
CASIGTAPDTQYF
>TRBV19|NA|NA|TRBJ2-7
TGTGCCAGTAGTATAGATCCGCTAGCTCCGTCCTACGAGCAGTACTTC
CASSIDPLAPSYEQYF
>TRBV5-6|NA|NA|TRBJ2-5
TGTGCCAGCAGCTGGGACGAAGAGACCCAGTACTTC
CASSWDEETQYF
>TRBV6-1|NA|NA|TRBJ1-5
TGTGCCATCAGGACAGCTAACAATCAGCCCCAGCATTTT
CAIRTANNQPQHF
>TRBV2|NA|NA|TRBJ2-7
TGTGCCAGCAGTGGAAGGGGCGAGCAGTACTTC
CASSGRGEQYF
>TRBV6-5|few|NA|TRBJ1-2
TGTGCCAGCAGCCCCGGGAGCCCCTCGGACTATGGCTACACCTTC
CASSPGSPSDYGYTF
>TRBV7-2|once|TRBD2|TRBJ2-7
TGTGCCAGCAGCTTTACAGCGGGGGGCCCCTACGAGCAGTACTTC
CASSFTAGGPYEQYF
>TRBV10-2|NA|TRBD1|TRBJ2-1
TGCGCCAGCGGCGCACAGGGGGTAAGGTTCAATGAGCAGTTCTTC
CASGAQGVRFNEQFF
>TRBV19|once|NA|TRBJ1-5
TGTGCCAGTAGTGGGGACACCGGTATGTCCCAGCATTTT
CASSGDTGMSQHF
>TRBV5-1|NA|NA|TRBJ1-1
TGCGCCAGCAGCTGGACGGTGAACACTGAAGCTTTCTTT
CASSWTVNTEAFF
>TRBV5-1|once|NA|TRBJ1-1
TGCGCCAGCAGCTTGGACAGGACGAACACTGAAGCTTTCTTT
CASSLDRTNTEAFF
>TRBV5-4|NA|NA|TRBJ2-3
TGTGCCAGCAGCCTGGGCGGGGCCTCTAGCACAGATACGCAGTATTTT
CASSLGGASSTDTQYF
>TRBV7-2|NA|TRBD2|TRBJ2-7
TGTGCCAGCAGCCCAGGGACTAGCGGGGCCCGGGAGCAGTACTTC
CASSPGTSGAREQYF
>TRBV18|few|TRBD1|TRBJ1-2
TGTGCCAGCTCACGGGACAGTTTCTATGGCTACACCTTC
CASSRDSFYGYTF
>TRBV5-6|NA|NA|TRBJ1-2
TGTGCCAGCACCCGGGAGGGAGGCTACACCTTC
CASTREGGYTF
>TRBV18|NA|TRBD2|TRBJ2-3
TGTGCCAGCTCACCTTCAACTAGCGGAGATACGCAGTATTTT
CASSPSTSGDTQYF
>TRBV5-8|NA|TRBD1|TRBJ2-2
TGTGCCAGCAGCTCGCCGGGACAGGGGACCGGGGAGCTGTTTTTT
CASSSPGQGTGELFF
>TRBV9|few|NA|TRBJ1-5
TGTGCCAGCAGCGTTAGGCAGTCCCATCAGCCCCAGCATTTT
CASSVRQSHQPQHF
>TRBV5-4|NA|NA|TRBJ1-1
TGTGCCAGCAGCAAGGACACCCTTGATGAAGCTTTCTTT
CASSKDTLDEAFF
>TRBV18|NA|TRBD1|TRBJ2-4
TGTGCCAGCTCATCAGGACAGGGCGGGACTGCTGTCCAGTACTTC
CASSSGQGGTAVQYF
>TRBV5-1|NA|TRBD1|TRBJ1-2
TGCGCCAGCAGCTCTCGACAGGGTGGGGGCTATGGCTACACCTTC
CASSSRQGGGYGYTF
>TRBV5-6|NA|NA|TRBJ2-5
TGTGCCAGCAGCTTGGGAGTTAAAGAGACCCAGTACTTC
CASSLGVKETQYF
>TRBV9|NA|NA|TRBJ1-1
TGTGCCAGCAGCCGGGGGCAGTATGAAGCTTTCTTT
CASSRGQYEAFF
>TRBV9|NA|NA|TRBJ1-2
TGTGCCAGCAGCGTAGGTTACAGTAACTATGGCTACACCTTC
CASSVGYSNYGYTF
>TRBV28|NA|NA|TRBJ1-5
TGTGCCAGCAGACGAGGGATCAATCAGCCCCAGCATTTT
CASRRGINQPQHF
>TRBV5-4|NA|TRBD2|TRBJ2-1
TGTGCCAGCGGCACCGGGACTATGTACAATGAGCAGTTCTTC
CASGTGTMYNEQFF
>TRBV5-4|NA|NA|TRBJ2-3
TGTGCCAGCAGCTTGGTAAGCACAGATACGCAGTATTTT
CASSLVSTDTQYF
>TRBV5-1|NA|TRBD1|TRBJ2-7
TGCGCCAGCAGCTCCATCAGGGACAGCCGTAACTACGAGCAGTACTTC
CASSSIRDSRNYEQYF
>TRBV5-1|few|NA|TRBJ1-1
TGCGCCAGCAGCTTAAGGGGTGGGAACACTGAAGCTTTCTTT
CASSLRGGNTEAFF
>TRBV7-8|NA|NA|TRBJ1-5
TGTGCCAGCAGCTTAGTTCCGGGTAATCAGCCCCAGCATTTT
CASSLVPGNQPQHF
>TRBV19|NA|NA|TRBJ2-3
TGTGCCAGTAGTATAGACGGAACAGGGACCCCAGATACGCAGTATTTT
CASSIDGTGTPDTQYF
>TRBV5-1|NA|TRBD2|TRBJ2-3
TGCGCCAGCAGCTTGGCCGAACTAGCGGGGGTGGATACGCAGTATTTT
CASSLAELAGVDTQYF
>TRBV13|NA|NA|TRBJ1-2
TGTGCCAGCAGCTTACCGGGCGGATATGGCTACACCTTC
CASSLPGGYGYTF